Below are 30 T cell receptor beta chains sequenced from a single sample in a study of blood T cell repertoires in COVID-19. This table comes from immunoSEQ multiplex PCR, and its TCRdb copy is limited to in-frame clones, with some not included. The data contain 200,000 to 250,000 clones, roughly 85% of them singletons. The specimen was peripheral blood. The receptors stem from a woman in her 70s with COVID-19, enrolled during active disease.

This chain links TRBV7-2 with TRBJ1-2; weak D call: TRBD1 (6 bases). The CDR3 has 14 amino acids. V dropped 1 base and J dropped 4 bases, with 10 bases sitting between them. Germline V gene lookup returns CDR1 SGHTA and CDR2 FQGNSA. The CDR3: CASSLDWTAYGYTF. The CDR3, as DNA: TGTGCCAGCAGCTTAGATTGGACAGCCTATGGCTACACCTTC.

The V gene is TRBV3-1 (or the pseudogene TRBV3-2), the J gene TRBJ1-2; D perhaps matches TRBD1 (5 bases). V was trimmed by 4 bases and J by 3 bases, leaving 9 bases between them. Per the germline V gene, CDR1 is LGHDT and CDR2 is YNNKEL (reference sequence). This CDR3 comprises 13 residues. This CDR3 reads CASSLQEYYGYTF. The CDR3 DNA reads as TGTGCCAGCAGCCTACAGGAATACTATGGCTACACCTTC.

The chain uses TRBV3-1 (or the pseudogene TRBV3-2) and TRBJ1-2; D is uncertain. The germline CDR1 and CDR2 sequences are LGHDT and YNNKEL (reference sequence). V was shortened by 0 bases and J by 4 bases, with 6 bases between the two germline ends. CDR3 length: 13 residues. The CDR3 reads CASSQEHSYGYTF. CDR3 coding DNA: TGTGCCAGCAGCCAAGAGCACAGCTATGGCTACACCTTC.

The V gene is TRBV5-1, the J gene TRBJ1-1, with D perhaps TRBD1 (6 bases). Germline CDR1 and CDR2: SGHRS and YFSETQ. The V end was cut by 2 bases, the J end by 6 bases, with 14 bases between. The CDR3 covers 14 residues. The chain's CDR3 is CASSFRVRGSEAFF. The CDR3 nucleotides read TGCGCCAGCAGCTTTCGGGTCAGGGGTTCTGAAGCTTTCTTT. Using reference TRBV5-1 and TRBJ1-1 for the parts outside the CDR3, the full variable domain is KAGVTQTPRYLIKTRGQQVTLSCSPISGHRSVSWYQQTPGQGLQFLFEYFSETQRNKGNFPGRFSGRQFSNSRSEMNVSTLELGDSALYLCASSFRVRGSEAFFGQGTRLTVV.

The rearrangement links TRBV11-2 to TRBJ2-1; TRBD1 matches at 7 bases. Germline lookup yields CDR1 SGHAT and CDR2 FQNNGV. V shed 0 bases, J shed 3 bases, and the junction held 11 bases outside the gene matches. This CDR3 is built from 18 residues. In DNA form, the CDR3 reads TGTGCCAGCAGCTTAGATTACAGGGGATACTACTACTACAATGAGCAGTTCTTC. Translated, it gives CASSLDYRGYYYYNEQFF.

This clone was counted between two and nine times. CDR3 coding DNA: TGTGCCAGCAGCCCCGGGTCGATGAACACCGGGGAGCTGTTTTTT. Translating gives CASSPGSMNTGELFF. J is TRBJ2-2 and V is TRBV6-5; D not certain. V was shortened by 6 bases and J by 1 base, with 12 bases between the two germline ends. The CDR3 loop spans 15 amino acids. The germline V gene encodes CDR1 MNHEY and CDR2 SVGAGI.

The chain is built from TRBV18 and TRBJ1-2; D gene uncertain. V was trimmed by 3 bases and J by 0 bases, leaving 11 bases between them. The CDR3 extends over 15 amino acids. CDR1 is KGHSH and CDR2 is LQKENI in the germline V gene. CDR3 loop: CASSPIRTTNYGYTF. The DNA of the CDR3 is TGTGCCAGCTCACCTATTCGGACTACTAACTATGGCTACACCTTC.

This clone was seen a single time. This chain connects TRBV6-5 to TRBJ2-6, with unresolved D. Germline lookup yields CDR1 MNHEY and CDR2 SVGAGI. Trimming cost V 0 bases and J 0 bases, with 6 bases left between them. The CDR3 is 16 residues long. CDR3: CASSYSTRSGANVLTF. The CDR3 region has the DNA TGTGCCAGCAGTTACTCGACTCGCTCTGGGGCCAACGTCCTGACTTTC.

The chain employs TRBV5-4 and TRBJ1-3, with D possibly matching TRBD1 (5 bases). Trimming removed 0 bases at V and 4 bases at J, with 14 bases between. The length of the CDR3 is 16 residues. Per germline, CDR1 SGHNT and CDR2 YYREEE (reference sequence). CDR3 loop: CASSLDSGSYGNTIYF. The CDR3 coding sequence is TGTGCCAGCAGCTTGGATTCAGGGTCATACGGAAACACCATATATTTT.

The chain recombines TRBV7-9 with TRBJ1-1, with D perhaps TRBD1 (5 bases). V lost 2 bases and J 2 bases, leaving 9 bases between the germline ends. Germline V gives CDR1 SEHNR, CDR2 FQNEAQ (reference sequence). This CDR3 is built from 14 residues. The CDR3 sequence is CASSLWGENTEAFF. The CDR3 DNA follows: TGTGCCAGCAGCTTATGGGGGGAAAACACTGAAGCTTTCTTT.

V and J are TRBV7-8 and TRBJ1-1; no firm D call. There are 13 residues in the CDR3. CDR1 is SGHVS and CDR2 is FQNEAQ in the germline V gene. V lost 11 bases to trimming and J lost 1 base, with 14 bases between them. The DNA of the CDR3 is TGTGCCGGCTCGGAGTCAAGGAACACTGAAGCTTTCTTT. Translated: CAGSESRNTEAFF.

This sequence joins TRBV6-2 or TRBV6-3 and TRBJ2-1, with D maybe TRBD2 (6 bases). In germline, CDR1 is MNHEY, CDR2 SVGEGT. Trimming cost V 4 bases and J 12 bases, with 13 bases left between them. The length of the CDR3 is 12 residues. The CDR3 here is CASSSGSGGQFF. The DNA for the CDR3 is TGTGCCAGCAGTTCCGGTAGCGGCGGGCAGTTCTTC.

The chain has TRBV9 and TRBJ1-2, with D possibly matching TRBD1 (5 bases). CDR1 and CDR2 (germline): SGDLS, YYNGEE. Trimming shortened V by 3 bases and J by 5 bases, and 17 bases separated the two germline ends. The CDR3 covers 15 residues. CDR3 residues: CASSDLSGVSYGYTF. CDR3 bases: TGTGCCAGCAGCGATCTCTCGGGGGTCTCTTATGGCTACACCTTC.

The chain is built from TRBV6-5 and TRBJ2-5, with TRBD2 as a possible D gene (5 bases). Germline V gene lookup returns CDR1 MNHEY and CDR2 SVGAGI. The CDR3 is 12 amino acids. For the CDR3, the DNA is TGTGCGGGAGCTTGGTACCAAGAGACCCAGTACTTC. This translates into CAGAWYQETQYF.

Only a few counts were recorded for this clone. V gene TRBV11-3 combines with J gene TRBJ2-7; TRBD1 matches at 7 bases. This CDR3 spans 14 amino acids. Germline V gives CDR1 SGHNT, CDR2 YENEEA. The V gene end was trimmed by 5 bases and the J gene end by 3 bases; junction bases not matched to a gene: 7. The CDR3 DNA is TGTGCCAGCAGCCTACGACAGGGAATCTACGAGCAGTACTTC. Protein: CASSLRQGIYEQYF.

The chain carries TRBV6-5 and TRBJ1-1; TRBD1 might be the D (5 bases). Germline V gives CDR1 MNHEY, CDR2 SVGAGI. V was trimmed by 2 bases and J by 6 bases, leaving 16 bases between them. The CDR3 spans 15 residues. CDR3 in amino acids: CASSYTGPGRAEAFF. As DNA, the CDR3 is TGTGCCAGCAGTTACACCGGACCAGGCAGGGCTGAAGCTTTCTTT.

This clone was found a few times. Other nucleotide sequences in the sample specify the same CDR3. The chain has TRBV7-9 and TRBJ1-6; D gene ambiguous. The V gene's germline CDR1 is SEHNR and CDR2 FQNEAQ (reference sequence). This CDR3 is 15 amino acids long. Trimming shortened V by 1 base and J by 0 bases, and 4 bases separated the two germline ends. CDR3 protein: CASSLDSSYNSPLHF. CDR3 DNA sequence: TGTGCCAGCAGCTTAGACAGCTCCTATAATTCACCCCTCCACTTT.

The chain uses TRBV7-2 and TRBJ1-5; possibly TRBD1 for D (6 bases). Trimming removed 4 bases from V and 7 bases from J, with 14 bases in between. Germline V CDR1 and CDR2: SGHTA, FQGNSA. CDR3 length: 14 residues. CDR3 amino acids: CASSWTQGGQPQHF. The CDR3 DNA reads TGTGCCAGCAGCTGGACACAGGGTGGCCAGCCCCAGCATTTT.

The gene calls are TRBV4-3 and TRBJ2-7, with 7 nucleotides matching TRBD2. V shed 1 base and J 7 bases; nucleotides not matched to a gene: 13. This CDR3 is 16 amino acids long. CDR1 and CDR2 (germline): LGHNA, YSLEER. The CDR3 reads CASSQGVGGPSGEQYF. In DNA form, the CDR3 reads TGCGCCAGCAGCCAAGGGGTGGGAGGGCCCTCGGGAGAGCAGTACTTC.

CDR3 sequence: CAWSVARGGNTIYF. The CDR3 nucleotides read TGTGCCTGGAGTGTCGCCAGGGGTGGAAACACCATATATTTT. The chain combines TRBV30 with TRBJ1-3; TRBD1 might be the D (6 bases). CDR1 and CDR2 (germline): GTSNPN, SVGIG (reference sequence). This CDR3 is built from 14 residues. Deletions cut 0 bases from V and 3 bases from J, with 9 bases between. Supplemented by reference TRBV30 and TRBJ1-3, the full variable domain reads SQTIHQWPATLVQPVGSPLSLECTVEGTSNPNLYWYRQAAGRGLQLLFYSVGIGQISSEVPQNLSASRPQDRQFILSSKKLLLSDSGFYLCAWSVARGGNTIYFGEGSWLTVV.

This chain uses TRBV4-3 with TRBJ2-7; 9 bases map to TRBD2. The CDR3 sequence is 16 residues long. The germline V gene encodes CDR1 LGHNA and CDR2 YSLEER. The J segment lost 6 bases and the V segment lost 4 bases, leaving 13 bases of the junction unmatched. CDR3 coding DNA: TGCGCCAGCAGCCCCGTAGCGGGGGCCCTGCCCCTCGAGCAGTACTTC. This sequence encodes CASSPVAGALPLEQYF.

J is TRBJ2-7 and V is TRBV6-2 or TRBV6-3, with 11 nucleotides matching TRBD2. Trimming took 0 bases from V and 3 from J; bases not matched to a gene: 4. The germline CDR1 and CDR2 sequences are MNHEY and SVGEGT. CDR3 size: 16 residues. CDR3 in amino acids: CASSYSETSGNYEQYF. Written as DNA, the CDR3 is TGTGCCAGCAGTTACTCGGAGACTAGCGGGAACTACGAGCAGTACTTC.

The V call is TRBV30, the J call TRBJ1-6; tentative D call: TRBD1 (5 bases). V was shortened by 1 base and J by 3 bases, with 10 bases between the two germline ends. The CDR3 is 15 residues long. Looked up from germline, CDR1 is GTSNPN and CDR2 is SVGIG (reference sequence). CDR3 sequence: CAWSEGVGYNSPLHF. CDR3 in DNA: TGTGCCTGGAGTGAAGGGGTTGGCTATAATTCACCCCTCCACTTT. The variable domain in full, completed from reference TRBV30 and TRBJ1-6, reads SQTIHQWPATLVQPVGSPLSLECTVEGTSNPNLYWYRQAAGRGLQLLFYSVGIGQISSEVPQNLSASRPQDRQFILSSKKLLLSDSGFYLCAWSEGVGYNSPLHFGNGTRLTVT.

V and J are TRBV9 and TRBJ2-3; D not resolved. Germline V gives CDR1 SGDLS, CDR2 YYNGEE. V gave up 0 bases and J gave up 2 bases, with 7 bases separating them. The CDR3 extends over 14 amino acids. CDR3: CASSVDQSTDTQYF. The CDR3 coding sequence is TGTGCCAGCAGCGTAGACCAGTCCACAGATACGCAGTATTTT.

This chain connects TRBV5-4 to TRBJ2-7; 7 bases agree with TRBD2. The V and J ends lost 0 bases and 1 base, in that order; junction bases with no gene match: 4. The CDR3 is 15 amino acids. Germline V lookup: CDR1 SGHNT, CDR2 YYREEE (reference sequence). Here the CDR3 DNA reads TGTGCCAGCAGCTTGGGCCAGCGGGGATCCTACGAGCAGTACTTC. Its protein is CASSLGQRGSYEQYF.

This rearrangement joins TRBV7-9 to TRBJ2-5; TRBD1 aligns across 7 bases. This CDR3 region has 14 residues. CDR1 and CDR2 from the germline V gene are SEHNR and FQNEAQ (reference sequence). With V trimmed by 1 base and J by 2 bases, 1 base remained unmatched. Here the CDR3 DNA reads TGTGCCAGCAGCTTAGTCAGGGGGCAAGAGACCCAGTACTTC. It yields the protein CASSLVRGQETQYF.

This clone showed up just a few times. The V and J genes are TRBV9 and TRBJ1-6; D unresolved. The germline CDR1 and CDR2 sequences are SGDLS and YYNGEE. Trimming cost V 4 bases and J 5 bases, with 16 bases left between them. The CDR3 covers 16 residues. The CDR3 loop reads CASSLYHKSDNSPLHF. The CDR3 region has the DNA TGTGCCAGCAGCCTCTATCATAAAAGCGATAATTCACCCCTCCACTTT.

In nucleotides, the CDR3 is TGTGCCAGCAGCTTGGGACAGCTTCCCACCTATGGCTACACCTTC. Translation: CASSLGQLPTYGYTF. This chain joins TRBV5-6 and TRBJ1-2; D perhaps matches TRBD1 (5 bases). The V and J ends lost 0 bases and 4 bases respectively, with 13 bases between them. Germline V gene sequence: CDR1 SGHDT, CDR2 YYEEEE. This CDR3 is built from 15 residues.

This clone was observed a handful of times. The gene calls are TRBV2 and TRBJ1-1; 7 nucleotides match TRBD1. CDR3 length: 13 residues. Germline V gives CDR1 SNHLY, CDR2 FYNNEI. Trimming took 8 bases from V and 3 from J; bases not matched to a gene: 6. CDR3 loop: CASGQARDTEAFF. The CDR3 DNA is TGTGCCAGCGGACAGGCTCGGGACACTGAAGCTTTCTTT.

V usage is TRBV30 and J usage is TRBJ2-7, with 9 positions matching TRBD2. V gave up 5 bases and J gave up 4 bases; unmatched junction bases: 12. Germline CDR1 GTSNPN, CDR2 SVGIG (reference sequence). CDR3 length: 15 residues. CDR3 in amino acids: CAWGGPSGIGYEQYF. The CDR3 DNA sequence: TGTGCCTGGGGGGGCCCTAGCGGGATCGGGTACGAGCAGTACTTC. The full variable domain, completed using reference TRBV30 and TRBJ2-7, is SQTIHQWPATLVQPVGSPLSLECTVEGTSNPNLYWYRQAAGRGLQLLFYSVGIGQISSEVPQNLSASRPQDRQFILSSKKLLLSDSGFYLCAWGGPSGIGYEQYFGPGTRLTVT.